This TCR beta chain was sequenced for a study of blood T cell repertoires in COVID-19. This clone was detected once. Libraries were prepared by immunoSEQ multiplex PCR; TCRdb keeps only in-frame clonotypes and omits some of them. The sample holds roughly 60,000 clones, roughly nine tenths seen once. Germline V gives CDR1 SEHNR, CDR2 FQNEAQ (reference sequence). The CDR3 sequence is 15 residues long. Trimming pared 1 base from V and 1 base from J, leaving 7 bases between. The rearrangement uses TRBV7-9 and TRBJ2-2; D gene unclear. The TCR was taken from a human donor with acute or convalescent COVID-19. The donor label of this sample is uncertain. Sequencing was carried out using peripheral blood. The CDR3 here is CASSLDLGNTGELFF. In nucleotides, the CDR3 is TGTGCCAGCAGCTTAGATCTAGGGAACACCGGGGAGCTGTTTTTT. Looking up the rest from reference TRBV7-9 and TRBJ2-2 gives the full variable domain: DTGVSQNPRHKITKRGQNVTFRCDPISEHNRLYWYRQTLGQGPEFLTYFQNEAQLEKSRLLSDRFSAERPKGSFSTLEIQRTEQGDSAMYLCASSLDLGNTGELFFGEGSRLTVL.